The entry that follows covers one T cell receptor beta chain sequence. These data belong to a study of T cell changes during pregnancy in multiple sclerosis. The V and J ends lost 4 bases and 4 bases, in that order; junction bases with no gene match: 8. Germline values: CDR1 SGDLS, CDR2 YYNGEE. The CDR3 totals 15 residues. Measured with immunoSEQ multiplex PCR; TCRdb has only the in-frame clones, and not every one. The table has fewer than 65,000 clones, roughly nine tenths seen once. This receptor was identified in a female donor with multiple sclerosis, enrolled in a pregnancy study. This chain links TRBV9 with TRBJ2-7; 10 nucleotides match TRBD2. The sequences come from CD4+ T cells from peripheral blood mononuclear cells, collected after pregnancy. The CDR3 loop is CASSRAGLADYEQYF. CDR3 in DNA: TGTGCCAGCAGCCGGGCAGGACTAGCGGATTACGAGCAGTACTTC.